The 18 T cell receptor beta chains reported below all come from one sample, sequenced in a study of CD8+CD57+ T cells in acquired aplastic anemia. Investigators profiled TCR beta VDJ and CDR3 from genomic DNA template. TCRdb called the reads again in MiXCR, with one record for every CDR3 protein. The top ten hold about 0.8% of the sample, which has about half a million distinct CDR3 sequences, under 40% seen once. Patients sequenced had flow cytometry evidence of CD8+CD57+ cell expansion. Sequenced material: sorted CD4+, CD8+, or CD8+CD57+ T cells (not recorded which) from PBMCs. The origin of the receptors is a human donor with aplastic anemia.

The rearrangement joins TRBV24-1 to TRBJ1-1; 7 positions match TRBD1. This CDR3 has 15 residues. Germline lookup yields CDR1 KGHDR and CDR2 SFDVKD. Unmatched junction bases numbered 9, after V lost 7 bases and J lost 2 bases. The CDR3 loop reads CATSRTTGANTEAFF. CDR3 sequence (DNA): TGTGCCACCAGCAGAACAACAGGGGCCAACACTGAAGCTTTCTTT.

At least ten counts were recorded for this clonotype. The chain is built from TRBV20-1 and TRBJ2-7; perhaps TRBD1 as D (6 bases). V was trimmed by 5 bases and J by 7 bases, leaving 15 bases between them. Germline CDR1 and CDR2: DFQATT and SNEGSKA (reference sequence). The CDR3 extends over 12 amino acids. This CDR3 is CSAPNRVGEQYF. CDR3 bases: TGCAGTGCTCCGAACAGGGTGGGGGAGCAGTACTTC.

The table lists this clonotype with many counts. The genes are TRBV20-1 and TRBJ2-7; tentative D call: TRBD2 (5 bases). Germline CDR1 is DFQATT and CDR2 is SNEGSKA (reference sequence). The CDR3 covers 13 residues. The ends were cut back, 3 bases at V and 7 bases at J, with 16 bases in the middle. CDR3 sequence: CSARGSGGPEQYF. CDR3 sequence (DNA): TGCAGTGCTAGGGGTTCAGGCGGGCCTGAGCAGTACTTC.

This clonotype was found once. The CDR3 is CASSQPSGGSSGANVLTF. DNA of the CDR3: TGTGCCAGCAGCCAGCCCAGCGGGGGGAGCTCTGGGGCCAACGTCCTGACTTTC. The V and J genes are TRBV11-1 and TRBJ2-6, with 9 bases identical to TRBD2. Unmatched junction bases numbered 8, after V lost 5 bases and J lost 0 bases. The length of the CDR3 is 18 residues. Germline CDR1 and CDR2: SGHAT and FQDESV (reference sequence).

In the case of this clonotype: Sequence at one end of the junction differs from germline and may be a read error. The chain couples TRBV19 to TRBJ1-1, with 12 bases matching TRBD1. This CDR3 spans 15 amino acids. CDR1 is LNHDA and CDR2 is SQIVND in the germline V gene (reference sequence). The CDR3 spells CAGSLGQGANTEAFF. The CDR3 DNA reads as TGTGCCGGTAGTTTGGGACAGGGGGCAAACACTGAAGCTTTCTTT.

This clonotype was seen many times. The chain uses TRBV24-1 and TRBJ2-5; 10 bases match TRBD2. CDR1 is KGHDR, CDR2 SFDVKD, per germline. Trimming at V came to 6 bases and at J to 1 base, leaving 1 base not matched to a gene. The CDR3 has 14 residues. The CDR3 bases are TGTGCCACCAGTCTAGCGGGGGCCCAAGAGACCCAGTACTTC. It translates to CATSLAGAQETQYF.

This clonotype was seen a handful of times. This chain connects TRBV10-3 to TRBJ1-1; the D is unclear. V was cut by 6 bases and J by 5 bases, with 10 bases left in between. Germline-derived CDR1 and CDR2 are ENHRY and SYGVKD. The CDR3 is made up of 12 amino acids. The CDR3 spells CAIRSGETEAFF. DNA for the CDR3: TGTGCCATCAGGTCTGGGGAAACTGAAGCTTTCTTT.

The rearrangement links TRBV5-5 to TRBJ1-2; D may be TRBD1 (5 bases). Per the germline V gene, CDR1 is SGHKS and CDR2 is YYEKEE (reference sequence). The CDR3 has 14 amino acids. V lost 2 bases to trimming and J lost 2 bases, with 10 bases between them. CDR3 protein: CASSFGGNNYGYTF. The CDR3 DNA follows: TGTGCCAGCAGCTTCGGGGGGAACAACTATGGCTACACCTTC. The full variable domain, completed using reference TRBV5-5 and TRBJ1-2, is DAGVTQSPTHLIKTRGQQVTLRCSPISGHKSVSWYQQVLGQGPQFIFQYYEKEERGRGNFPDRFSARQFPNYSSELNVNALLLGDSALYLCASSFGGNNYGYTFGSGTRLTVV.

J is TRBJ1-5 and V is TRBV12-5, with D unclear. The V end was cut by 2 bases, the J end by 0 bases, with 2 bases between. This CDR3 spans 13 amino acids. Germline V gene data show CDR1 as LGHNT and CDR2 as FRNRAP. The CDR3 loop reads CASGLNSNQPQHF. The DNA of the CDR3 is TGTGCTAGTGGTTTGAATAGCAATCAGCCCCAGCATTTT. Complete variable domain (other parts from reference TRBV12-5 and TRBJ1-5): DARVTQTPRHKVTEMGQEVTMRCQPILGHNTVFWYRQTMMQGLELLAYFRNRAPLDDSGMPKDRFSAEMPDATLATLKIQPSEPRDSAVYFCASGLNSNQPQHFGDGTRLSIL.

This clonotype was detected only a few times. The rearrangement uses TRBV7-9 and TRBJ1-5; D remains ambiguous. V shed 5 bases and J shed 5 bases, with 13 bases lying between them. The CDR3 runs 14 residues. Germline lookup yields CDR1 SEHNR and CDR2 FQNEAQ (reference sequence). In DNA form, the CDR3 reads TGTGCCAGCAGCCCCGACGGCCGGGATCAGCCCCAGCATTTT. As protein: CASSPDGRDQPQHF.

This clonotype has just a few counts. The chain recombines TRBV3-1 with TRBJ2-1; 11 bases match TRBD2. Trimming removed 4 bases from V and 7 bases from J; junction bases left unmatched: 18. Germline lookup yields CDR1 LGHDT and CDR2 YNNKEL (reference sequence). This CDR3 has 19 amino acids. The CDR3: CASSPHHSALAGVVNEQFF. Written as DNA, the CDR3 is TGTGCCAGCAGCCCACACCACTCGGCACTAGCGGGAGTTGTGAATGAGCAGTTCTTC.

The V and J genes are TRBV24-1 and TRBJ1-2; 9 bases fit TRBD1. CDR1 is KGHDR, CDR2 SFDVKD, per germline. CDR3 length: 13 residues. The J segment lost 6 bases and the V segment lost 7 bases, leaving 5 bases of the junction unmatched. CDR3 sequence reads: CATRQGAPDGYTF. The CDR3 DNA reads TGTGCCACCAGACAGGGGGCGCCCGATGGCTACACCTTC.

This clonotype was recorded many times. The chain couples TRBV9 to TRBJ1-6; 7 bases match TRBD1. The V segment lost 4 bases and the J segment 5 bases; nucleotides outside the gene matches: 6. The CDR3 has 15 residues. Per germline, CDR1 SGDLS and CDR2 YYNGEE. This CDR3 is CASSFSGTDNSPLHF. The CDR3, as DNA: TGTGCCAGCAGCTTCTCCGGGACAGATAATTCACCCCTCCACTTT. The entire variable domain, with the rest obtained from reference TRBV9 and TRBJ1-6, is as follows: DSGVTQTPKHLITATGQRVTLRCSPRSGDLSVYWYQQSLDQGLQFLIQYYNGEERAKGNILERFSAQQFPDLHSELNLSSLELGDSALYFCASSFSGTDNSPLHFGNGTRLTVT.

Notes on this clonotype: At one end the junction does not follow the germline gene, possibly because of a read error. J is TRBJ1-1 and V is TRBV7-3, with D unresolved. Germline CDR1 SGHTA, CDR2 FQGTGA. The length of the CDR3 is 13 residues. CDR3 coding DNA: TGTGCCAGCAGCTTACATTTGAACACTGAAGCTTCCTTT. Its translation: CASSLHLNTEASF.

The V gene is TRBV7-2, the J gene TRBJ2-7; D unresolved. This CDR3 comprises 12 residues. In germline, CDR1 is SGHTA, CDR2 FQGNSA. V lost 6 bases, J lost 7 bases, and 13 bases lay in between. The chain's CDR3 is CASSFTLGEQYF. CDR3 DNA sequence: TGTGCCAGCAGTTTTACCCTCGGGGAGCAGTACTTC.

Of note for this clonotype: One end of the junction varies from germline; a read error may be responsible. The chain links TRBV6-5 to TRBJ1-2; D possibly corresponds to TRBD1 (6 bases). CDR3 size: 15 residues. Germline-derived CDR1 and CDR2 are MNHEY and SVGAGI. The CDR3 DNA follows: TGTGCCATCAGTTACACAACAGGGATGACGTATGGCTACACCTTC. It is translated as CAISYTTGMTYGYTF.

CDR3 loop: CASSPEGQYEQFF. For the CDR3, the DNA is TGTGCCAGCAGCCCTGAGGGCCAGTATGAGCAGTTCTTC. The rearrangement joins TRBV3-1 to TRBJ2-1, with D maybe TRBD2 (5 bases). The V end lost 4 bases, the J end lost 8 bases, and 12 bases lay between the germline ends. This CDR3 comprises 13 residues. Looked up from germline, CDR1 is LGHDT and CDR2 is YNNKEL (reference sequence).

This clonotype was counted only a few times. V usage is TRBV12-3 or TRBV12-4 and J usage is TRBJ2-7; D may be TRBD2 (6 bases). V was cut by 7 bases and J by 2 bases, with 24 bases left in between. The CDR3 is 17 residues long. The CDR3 spells CASTPTWGREATYEQYF. The DNA of the CDR3 is TGTGCCAGCACCCCTACCTGGGGCAGGGAGGCAACCTACGAGCAGTACTTC.